The 28 T cell receptor beta chains below were found in one sample sequenced in a study of vaccination and CD4 T cells after COVID-19. Treatment noted: roughly 10-day PBMC culture with coronavirus spike peptide pools or control peptides (ViraFEST assay). Which antigens these TCRs recognize remains unknown. The Oncomine TCR Beta short-read assay sequenced DNA from cultured CD4+ T cells. MiXCR, applied by TCRdb to the PCR reads, yields one record per CDR3 protein. The sample comprises some 20,000 distinct CDR3 sequences, 55% of which are singletons, and roughly 9.2% rests with the top ten. The source material was CD4+ T cells from blood, cultured in vitro. These receptors originate from a human donor who had recovered from COVID-19.

This clonotype was counted a few times. V gene TRBV7-9 combines with J gene TRBJ1-2; the D is unclear. The CDR3 is 15 residues long. Between the trimmed V and J ends, which lost 5 bases and 4 bases, there was a span of 17 bases. CDR1 and CDR2 (germline): SEHNR, FQNEAQ (reference sequence). The CDR3 sequence is CASSPKKTQVYGYTF. CDR3 DNA sequence: TGTGCCAGCAGCCCAAAGAAGACGCAAGTCTATGGCTACACCTTC.

This clonotype came up a few times. The chain combines TRBV27 with TRBJ2-1, with 8 bases matching TRBD2. This CDR3 spans 14 amino acids. V shed 2 bases, J shed 3 bases, and the junction held 0 bases outside the gene matches. CDR1 and CDR2 (germline): MNHEY, SMNVEV (reference sequence). The CDR3 sequence is CASSLGTSYNEQFF. CDR3 coding DNA: TGTGCCAGCAGTTTAGGGACTAGCTACAATGAGCAGTTCTTC.

This clonotype was observed a few times. The chain has TRBV6-2 or TRBV6-3 and TRBJ2-1; a weak D match, TRBD2 (7 bases). Trimming stripped 5 bases from V and 0 bases from J, with 14 bases between. Per germline, CDR1 MNHEY and CDR2 SVGEGT. There are 16 residues in the CDR3. CDR3 region: CASSTGGLSSYNEQFF. The CDR3 coding sequence is TGTGCCAGCAGTACCGGGGGGCTGAGCTCCTACAATGAGCAGTTCTTC.

The chain joins TRBV6-1 to TRBJ2-3; D remains ambiguous. Germline CDR1 is MNHNS and CDR2 is SASEGT. The CDR3 runs to 12 residues. V gave up 2 bases and J gave up 7 bases, with 7 bases separating them. In DNA, the CDR3 is TGTGCCAGCAGTGAAACTCCTCATACGCAGTATTTT. It translates to CASSETPHTQYF.

The chain combines TRBV30 with TRBJ2-7, with D hard to call. This CDR3 is 11 amino acids long. The V gene's germline CDR1 is GTSNPN and CDR2 SVGIG (reference sequence). The germline V and J ends were trimmed by 1 base and 6 bases, with 7 bases remaining between them. The CDR3 nucleotides read TGTGCCTGGAGTGGCACTTTCGAGCAGTACTTC. Protein: CAWSGTFEQYF.

This clonotype came up a few times. The chain has TRBV20-1 and TRBJ2-2; TRBD2 agrees at 8 bases. With 2 bases clipped from V and 7 bases from J, the junction kept 3 bases outside the gene matches. Germline V gene data show CDR1 as DFQATT and CDR2 as SNEGSKA (reference sequence). CDR3 length: 13 amino acids. CDR3 protein: CSARPRGGGELFF. The CDR3 DNA is TGCAGTGCTAGACCTCGGGGGGGCGGGGAGCTGTTTTTT.

Only a few counts were recorded for this clonotype. The rearrangement links TRBV10-3 to TRBJ2-5; 8 bases align to TRBD1. V lost 2 bases to trimming and J lost 5 bases; unmatched junction nucleotides: 7. In germline, CDR1 is ENHRY, CDR2 SYGVKD. The CDR3 is 15 amino acids. In DNA form, the CDR3 reads TGTGCCATCAGTGAGCTACAGGGGGATGGGGAGACCCAGTACTTC. Encoded protein: CAISELQGDGETQYF.

The rearrangement uses TRBV2 and TRBJ2-5; 13 bases match TRBD2. Germline assignment: CDR1 SNHLY and CDR2 FYNNEI. Trimming took 4 bases from V and 5 from J; bases not matched to a gene: 4. The CDR3 covers 15 residues. CDR3 sequence reads: CASSALAGGQETQYF. CDR3 coding DNA: TGTGCCAGCAGTGCACTAGCGGGGGGGCAGGAGACCCAGTACTTC.

The chain recombines TRBV20-1 with TRBJ1-1; no reliable D call. Trimming took 2 bases from V and 2 from J, leaving 9 bases between them. Per germline, CDR1 DFQATT and CDR2 SNEGSKA (reference sequence). This CDR3 comprises 13 residues. DNA for the CDR3: TGCAGTGCTAGATCTCCGAGTAACACTGAAGCTTTCTTT. It is translated as CSARSPSNTEAFF.

The gene calls are TRBV7-2 and TRBJ2-5; 7 positions agree with TRBD1. The CDR3 extends over 15 amino acids. Germline trimming cut 1 base from V and 1 base from J; bases unmatched to any gene: 3. The V gene's germline CDR1 is SGHTA and CDR2 FQGNSA. The CDR3 sequence is CASSLVWDSQETQYF. CDR3 bases: TGTGCCAGCAGCTTAGTATGGGACAGCCAAGAGACCCAGTACTTC.

The count of this clonotype is one. The chain combines TRBV5-1 with TRBJ2-2; possible D gene TRBD1, 5 bases. The CDR3 contains 13 residues. CDR1 SGHRS and CDR2 YFSETQ come from the germline V gene. V lost 0 bases and J 5 bases, leaving 5 bases between the germline ends. Written as DNA, the CDR3 is TGCGCCAGCAGCTTGGAGGGGACCGGGGAGCTGTTTTTT. It encodes CASSLEGTGELFF. The full variable domain, its missing parts supplied by reference TRBV5-1 and TRBJ2-2, is KAGVTQTPRYLIKTRGQQVTLSCSPISGHRSVSWYQQTPGQGLQFLFEYFSETQRNKGNFPGRFSGRQFSNSRSEMNVSTLELGDSALYLCASSLEGTGELFFGEGSRLTVL.

The genes are TRBV7-9 and TRBJ2-6; a possible D gene is TRBD2 (6 bases). With 1 base removed from V and 2 bases from J, the gap between germline ends came to 9 bases. The V gene's germline CDR1 is SEHNR and CDR2 FQNEAQ (reference sequence). CDR3 length equals 16 residues. The CDR3 here is CASSLVTGAGANVLTF. In DNA form, the CDR3 reads TGTGCCAGCAGCTTAGTAACGGGGGCTGGGGCCAACGTCCTGACTTTC.

The rearrangement links TRBV28 to TRBJ2-7, with D possibly matching TRBD2 (6 bases). The V gene lost 5 bases and the J gene lost 3 bases, with 11 bases spanning the gap. Germline-derived CDR1 and CDR2 are MDHEN and SYDVKM. This CDR3 spans 13 amino acids. The CDR3 region has the DNA TGTGCCAGCAGTCCCGGGGGTTACTACGAGCAGTACTTC. Translation: CASSPGGYYEQYF. Using reference TRBV28 and TRBJ2-7 for the parts outside the CDR3, the full variable domain is DVKVTQSSRYLVKRTGEKVFLECVQDMDHENMFWYRQDPGLGLRLIYFSYDVKMKEKGDIPEGYSVSREKKERFSLILESASTNQTSMYLCASSPGGYYEQYFGPGTRLTVT.

The chain joins TRBV28 to TRBJ1-1; no firm D call. Germline loops: CDR1 MDHEN, CDR2 SYDVKM. This CDR3 is 15 amino acids long. Trimming took 6 bases from V and 1 from J, leaving 15 bases between them. The CDR3 DNA is TGTGCCAGCAGCCCTCCAGGACGGACGAACACTGAAGCTTTCTTT. The encoded protein is CASSPPGRTNTEAFF.

This chain uses TRBV7-9 with TRBJ2-3, with D uncertain. The CDR3 extends over 14 amino acids. The germline gives CDR1 SEHNR, CDR2 FQNEAQ (reference sequence). Trimming stripped 2 bases from V and 1 base from J, with 7 bases between. The CDR3 region has the DNA TGTGCCAGCAGCTTAAACGGAGGCACAGATACGCAGTATTTT. Its translation: CASSLNGGTDTQYF.

In regard to this clonotype: Compared with germline, one end of the junction differs, possibly owing to a read error. This sequence joins TRBV7-2 and TRBJ1-6, with D unresolved. The CDR3 totals 15 residues. Germline CDR1 reads SGHTA; CDR2 reads FQGNSA. The CDR3 loop is CASSSTESYNSPLHF. The CDR3 region has the DNA TGCGCCAGCAGCTCGACTGAATCCTATAATTCACCCCTCCACTTT. Full variable domain (remainder filled in from reference TRBV7-2 and TRBJ1-6): GAGVSQSPSNKVTEKGKDVELRCDPISGHTALYWYRQSLGQGLEFLIYFQGNSAPDKSGLPSDRFSAERTGGSVSTLTIQRTQQEDSAVYLCASSSTESYNSPLHFGNGTRLTVT.

CDR3 amino acids: CATSRADTQYF. The CDR3 DNA reads as TGTGCCACATCTAGGGCTGATACGCAGTATTTT. The chain is built from TRBV24-1 and TRBJ2-3; D remains ambiguous. V lost 10 bases and J lost 6, with 10 bases in between. From germline, CDR1 is KGHDR and CDR2 SFDVKD. CDR3 length equals 11 residues.

The count of this clonotype is one. The V and J genes are TRBV5-4 and TRBJ2-3; 9 bases map to TRBD1. The length of the CDR3 is 13 residues. Germline loops: CDR1 SGHNT, CDR2 YYREEE (reference sequence). V trimming: 4 bases; J trimming: 8 bases; junction bases outside the gene matches: 5. The CDR3 DNA reads as TGTGCCAGCAGCCGGGACAGGGACGGTACGCAGTATTTT. Protein sequence: CASSRDRDGTQYF.

The V and J genes are TRBV19 and TRBJ1-1, with D perhaps matching TRBD1 (5 bases). Germline V gene lookup returns CDR1 LNHDA and CDR2 SQIVND (reference sequence). The CDR3 totals 14 residues. V was clipped by 1 base and J by 4 bases, with 10 bases between them. The CDR3 region has the DNA TGTGCCAGTAGTATAGGACGGGACCCCACTGAAGCTTTCTTT. Amino acid sequence: CASSIGRDPTEAFF.

A few counts support this clonotype. The J gene is TRBJ1-1, the V gene TRBV20-1; 7 bases fit TRBD1. The CDR3 runs to 15 residues. From germline, CDR1 is DFQATT and CDR2 SNEGSKA (reference sequence). This chain's CDR3 is CSLEGTGQMNTEAFF. The CDR3 nucleotides are TGCAGCCTCGAGGGTACGGGACAGATGAACACTGAAGCTTTCTTT.

The chain combines TRBV30 with TRBJ2-3; D is uncertain. V shed 0 bases and J shed 6 bases, with 7 bases lying between them. CDR1 is GTSNPN, CDR2 SVGIG, per germline (reference sequence). This CDR3 is 12 amino acids long. CDR3 in DNA: TGTGCCTGGAGTGTAAATAGGGATACGCAGTATTTT. This sequence encodes CAWSVNRDTQYF. Drawing the rest from reference TRBV30 and TRBJ2-3, the complete variable domain is SQTIHQWPATLVQPVGSPLSLECTVEGTSNPNLYWYRQAAGRGLQLLFYSVGIGQISSEVPQNLSASRPQDRQFILSSKKLLLSDSGFYLCAWSVNRDTQYFGPGTRLTVL.

The chain is built from TRBV2 and TRBJ1-1; D ambiguous. The CDR3 has 14 residues. Per germline, CDR1 SNHLY and CDR2 FYNNEI. V was pared by 4 bases and J by 1 base, with 10 bases between. DNA for the CDR3: TGTGCCAGCAGTGGTAATCATGCGAACACTGAAGCTTTCTTT. Its protein is CASSGNHANTEAFF.

The chain recombines TRBV24-1 with TRBJ1-2; a weak D match, TRBD1 (5 bases). The CDR3 spans 12 residues. The germline V gene has CDR1 KGHDR and CDR2 SFDVKD. The V and J ends lost 4 bases and 5 bases respectively, with 7 bases between them. CDR3 amino acids: CATSEAGYGYTF. The DNA for the CDR3 is TGTGCCACCAGTGAGGCAGGGTATGGCTACACCTTC.

This chain joins TRBV6-1 and TRBJ2-3; TRBD2 matches at 13 bases. The CDR3 is 18 residues long. CDR1 MNHNS and CDR2 SASEGT come from the germline V gene. V shed 5 bases and J 2 bases; nucleotides not matched to a gene: 10. The CDR3 reads CASSKTSGGALNTDTQYF. The CDR3 coding sequence is TGTGCCAGCAGTAAAACTAGCGGGGGGGCCTTGAACACAGATACGCAGTATTTT.

This rearrangement joins TRBV7-2 to TRBJ2-7; TRBD2 agrees at 10 bases. Germline CDR1 and CDR2: SGHTA and FQGNSA. The CDR3 extends over 16 amino acids. Unmatched junction bases numbered 11, after V lost 5 bases and J lost 4 bases. CDR3 DNA sequence: TGTGCCAGCAGCAGGGAGGCTAGCGGGAGCAGTTACGAGCAGTACTTC. It specifies CASSREASGSSYEQYF. Together with reference TRBV7-2 and TRBJ2-7, the CDR3 gives the full variable domain: GAGVSQSPSNKVTEKGKDVELRCDPISGHTALYWYRQSLGQGLEFLIYFQGNSAPDKSGLPSDRFSAERTGGSVSTLTIQRTQQEDSAVYLCASSREASGSSYEQYFGPGTRLTVT.

The rearrangement links TRBV21-1 to TRBJ2-7; TRBD1 is the table's D call, not checked against the DNA. TRBV21-1 is a pseudogene segment. The CDR3 spans 17 residues. The CDR3 nucleotides are TGTGCCAGCAGCAAACCCCCGGTAGAGGGGCCGACCTACGAGCAGTACTTC. This encodes CASSKPPVEGPTYEQYF.

This clonotype has only one observation. This chain uses TRBV11-2 with TRBJ1-2; D ambiguous. Germline loops: CDR1 SGHAT, CDR2 FQNNGV. V shed 5 bases and J shed 2 bases, with 12 bases lying between them. There are 14 residues in the CDR3. The CDR3 region has the DNA TGTGCCAGCAGCCAGGCACCGCAAAACTATGGCTACACCTTC. As protein: CASSQAPQNYGYTF.

This clonotype was observed a few times. This rearrangement joins TRBV5-1 to TRBJ1-2; D may be TRBD1 (5 bases). Trimming shortened V by 0 bases and J by 4 bases, and 10 bases separated the two germline ends. The CDR3 loop spans 14 amino acids. Germline CDR1 and CDR2: SGHRS and YFSETQ. CDR3 sequence reads: CASSLEQVVYGYTF. The CDR3 DNA is TGCGCCAGCAGCTTGGAACAGGTGGTCTATGGCTACACCTTC.